The 15 T cell receptor beta chains listed next were all sequenced from one sample in a study of blood T cell repertoires in COVID-19. Repertoires were generated with immunoSEQ multiplex PCR, while TCRdb's copy carries only in-frame clones and drops some. Of 250,000 or so clones in the sample, 80% to 90% are singletons; the top ten hold 2.5% to 3%. The sample was PBMCs or T cells enriched from blood (not recorded which). The receptor set was obtained from a woman aged 25 to 39 with acute COVID-19.

This clone occurred many times. The J gene is TRBJ1-3, the V gene TRBV30; 7 nucleotides agree with TRBD1. This CDR3 has 17 residues. J lost 1 base, V lost 4 bases, and 13 bases had no gene match. The germline gives CDR1 GTSNPN, CDR2 SVGIG (reference sequence). CDR3 nucleotides: TGTGCCTGGACCACAGGGGACAGTGGATTATCTGGAAACACCATATATTTT. Protein sequence: CAWTTGDSGLSGNTIYF.

The sample holds a few counts of this clone. The chain uses TRBV5-4 and TRBJ1-2; 9 bases are a match to TRBD1. Germline V CDR1 and CDR2: SGHNT, YYREEE (reference sequence). CDR3 length: 14 amino acids. The junction had 3 bases not matched to a gene; V was cut back by 3 bases and J by 3 bases. This CDR3 reads CASSWDRADYGYTF. The CDR3 bases are TGTGCCAGCAGCTGGGACAGGGCCGACTATGGCTACACCTTC.

J is TRBJ1-6 and V is TRBV6-6; 7 positions match TRBD1. The CDR3 is made up of 15 amino acids. After removal of 2 bases from V and 10 bases from J, the junction contained 8 bases not matched to a gene. The germline V gene encodes CDR1 MNHNY and CDR2 SVGAGI (reference sequence). The DNA of the CDR3 is TGTGCCAGCAGTTACCGGAGGGGGCGCGAGTCACCCCTCCACTTT. Its translation: CASSYRRGRESPLHF.

The chain employs TRBV3-1 (or the pseudogene TRBV3-2) and TRBJ2-1; 16 bases agree with TRBD2. V lost 5 bases, J lost 9 bases, and 4 bases stayed unmatched. CDR3 length: 15 amino acids. CDR1 is LGHDT and CDR2 is YNNKEL in the germline V gene (reference sequence). CDR3 sequence: CASSGTSGGAIEQFF. The CDR3 DNA follows: TGTGCCAGCAGCGGGACTAGCGGGGGGGCCATTGAGCAGTTCTTC.

The V gene is TRBV7-2, the J gene TRBJ2-7, with 13 bases fitting TRBD2. The CDR3 has 16 amino acids. Looked up from germline, CDR1 is SGHTA and CDR2 is FQGNSA. Trimming cost V 5 bases and J 5 bases; bases outside gene matches: 9. The CDR3 DNA reads as TGTGCCAGCAGCGAAACCGGGACTAGCGGGGCGCACGAGCAGTACTTC. Translated: CASSETGTSGAHEQYF.

The V call is TRBV7-9, the J call TRBJ1-1, with D unresolved. Trimming took 4 bases from V and 0 from J, leaving 12 bases between them. The CDR3 contains 15 residues. The germline gives CDR1 SEHNR, CDR2 FQNEAQ (reference sequence). CDR3 in DNA: TGTGCCAGCAGCTCCAGAGGCCCGATGAACACTGAAGCTTTCTTT. This gives the protein CASSSRGPMNTEAFF.

The gene calls are TRBV5-4 and TRBJ2-1, with TRBD1 matching over 9 bases. Germline assignment: CDR1 SGHNT and CDR2 YYREEE (reference sequence). V was clipped by 5 bases and J by 6 bases; unmatched bases: 12. CDR3 length equals 16 residues. The CDR3 bases are TGTGCCAGCAGTACTGGACCGGGACAGGGTTTCAATGAGCAGTTCTTC. Protein product: CASSTGPGQGFNEQFF.

The rearrangement joins TRBV27 to TRBJ1-2; D ambiguous. Germline CDR1 and CDR2: MNHEY and SMNVEV (reference sequence). This CDR3 contains 14 residues. Trimming removed 4 bases at V and 4 bases at J, with 13 bases between. The CDR3 DNA sequence: TGTGCCAGCAGTTACTCTGGGAGTAGCTATGGCTACACCTTC. As protein: CASSYSGSSYGYTF.

The chain couples TRBV12-3 or TRBV12-4 to TRBJ2-7; D gene uncertain. CDR3 size: 12 residues. Trimming removed 3 bases at V and 3 bases at J, with 6 bases between. The CDR3 region has the DNA TGTGCCAGCAGTTTTACTATCTACGAGCAGTACTTC. This encodes CASSFTIYEQYF.

V is TRBV30 and J is TRBJ1-5; TRBD1 might be the D (6 bases). CDR1 is GTSNPN, CDR2 SVGIG, per germline (reference sequence). There are 13 residues in the CDR3. The V and J ends lost 4 bases and 1 base respectively, with 8 bases between them. The CDR3 protein is CAWTGDSNQPQHF. CDR3 DNA: TGTGCCTGGACAGGGGACAGCAATCAGCCCCAGCATTTT. Variable domain in full (rest from reference TRBV30 and TRBJ1-5): SQTIHQWPATLVQPVGSPLSLECTVEGTSNPNLYWYRQAAGRGLQLLFYSVGIGQISSEVPQNLSASRPQDRQFILSSKKLLLSDSGFYLCAWTGDSNQPQHFGDGTRLSIL.

The chain uses TRBV29-1 and TRBJ1-2; possible D gene TRBD1, 5 bases. The CDR3 has 16 residues. Deletions cut 0 bases from V and 2 bases from J, with 16 bases between. Germline loops: CDR1 SQVTM, CDR2 ANQGSEA. CDR3 region: CSVEDLQGFRNYGYTF. The CDR3 DNA reads TGCAGCGTTGAAGATCTGCAGGGCTTTCGGAACTATGGCTACACCTTC.

The chain employs TRBV12-3 or TRBV12-4 and TRBJ1-1, with D hard to call. V dropped 3 bases and J dropped 5 bases, with 10 bases sitting between them. This CDR3 contains 13 residues. The CDR3 protein is CASSFKGSTEAFF. The CDR3 DNA reads as TGTGCCAGCAGTTTTAAAGGGAGTACTGAAGCTTTCTTT.

The genes are TRBV7-2 and TRBJ2-7; 10 bases map to TRBD2. Germline assignment: CDR1 SGHTA and CDR2 FQGNSA. Germline trimming cut 3 bases from V and 2 bases from J; bases unmatched to any gene: 4. This CDR3 contains 15 residues. CDR3 region: CASSLGSGGAYEQYF. CDR3 sequence (DNA): TGTGCCAGCAGCTTGGGGAGCGGGGGGGCCTACGAGCAGTACTTC.

This clone was seen at least ten times. The chain has TRBV28 and TRBJ1-4; D is unresolved. The germline CDR1 and CDR2 sequences are MDHEN and SYDVKM. Trimming shortened V by 3 bases and J by 4 bases, and 12 bases separated the two germline ends. The CDR3 is made up of 15 amino acids. The CDR3 region is CASSFATGGNEKLFF. The CDR3 coding sequence is TGTGCCAGCAGTTTCGCCACCGGCGGTAATGAAAAACTGTTTTTT.

V gene TRBV2 combines with J gene TRBJ1-6; 8 positions match TRBD1. The V segment lost 5 bases and the J segment 7 bases; nucleotides outside the gene matches: 13. The germline V gene has CDR1 SNHLY and CDR2 FYNNEI. The CDR3 runs to 17 residues. The CDR3 spells CASSRKPGQVFNSPLHF. The CDR3 bases are TGTGCCAGCAGTCGCAAACCGGGACAGGTATTCAATTCACCCCTCCACTTT.